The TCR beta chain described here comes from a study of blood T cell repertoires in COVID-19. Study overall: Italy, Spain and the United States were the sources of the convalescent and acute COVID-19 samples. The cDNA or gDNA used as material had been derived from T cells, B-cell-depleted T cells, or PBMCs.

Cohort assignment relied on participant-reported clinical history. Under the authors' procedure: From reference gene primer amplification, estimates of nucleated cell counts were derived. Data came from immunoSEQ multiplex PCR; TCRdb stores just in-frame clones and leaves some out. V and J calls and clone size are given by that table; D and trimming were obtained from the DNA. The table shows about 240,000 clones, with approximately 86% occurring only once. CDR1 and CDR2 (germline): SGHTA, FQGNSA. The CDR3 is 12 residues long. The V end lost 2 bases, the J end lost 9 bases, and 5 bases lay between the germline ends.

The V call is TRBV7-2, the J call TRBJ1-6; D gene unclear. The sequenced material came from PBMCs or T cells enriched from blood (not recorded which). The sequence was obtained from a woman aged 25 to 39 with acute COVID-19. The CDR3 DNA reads TGTGCCAGCAGCTTAACGGGTTCACCCCTCCACTTT. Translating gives CASSLTGSPLHF.